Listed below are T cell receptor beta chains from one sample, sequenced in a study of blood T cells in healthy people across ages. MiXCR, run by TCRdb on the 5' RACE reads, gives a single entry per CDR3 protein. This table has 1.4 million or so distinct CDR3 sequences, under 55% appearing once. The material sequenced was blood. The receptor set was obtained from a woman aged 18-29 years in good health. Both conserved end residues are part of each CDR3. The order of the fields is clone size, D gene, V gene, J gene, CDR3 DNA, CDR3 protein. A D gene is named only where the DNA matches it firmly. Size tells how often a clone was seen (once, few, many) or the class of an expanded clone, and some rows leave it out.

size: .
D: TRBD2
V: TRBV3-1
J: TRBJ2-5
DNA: TGTGCCAGCAGCCTCTCCCCCGGTAGGAGCGGGGGGTTTGAGACCCAGTACTTC
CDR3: CASSLSPGRSGGFETQYF

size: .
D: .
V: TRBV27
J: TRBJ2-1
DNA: TGTGCCAACAGTTTGGGGGCTAATGAGCAGTTCTTC
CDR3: CANSLGANEQFF

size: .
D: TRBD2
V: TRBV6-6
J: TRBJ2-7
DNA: TGTGCCAGCAGACTAGCGCTTAGCTCCTACGAGCAGTACTTC
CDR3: CASRLALSSYEQYF

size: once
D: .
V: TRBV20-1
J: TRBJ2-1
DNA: TGCAGTGCGGCTGCCGGTGCTGAGCAGTTCTTC
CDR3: CSAAAGAEQFF

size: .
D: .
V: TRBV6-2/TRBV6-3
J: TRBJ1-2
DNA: TGTGCCAGCAGTCCCCGGGGAGGGGCCAACTATGGCTACACCTTC
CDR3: CASSPRGGANYGYTF

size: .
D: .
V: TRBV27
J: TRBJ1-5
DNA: TGTGCCAGCAGTTTAACCGAGGGTGGCAATCAGCCCCAGCATTTT
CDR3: CASSLTEGGNQPQHF

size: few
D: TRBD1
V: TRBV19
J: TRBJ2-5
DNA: TGTGCCAGCCGGGACAGGGGACAAGAGACCCAGTACTTC
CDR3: CASRDRGQETQYF

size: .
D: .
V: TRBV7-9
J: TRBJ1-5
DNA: TGTGCCAGCAGCTTCGGGATTGAAAGCAATCAGCCCCAGCATTTT
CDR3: CASSFGIESNQPQHF

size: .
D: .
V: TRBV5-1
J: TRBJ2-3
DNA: TGCGCCAGCAGCCGGGAAGGGATCACAGATACGCAGTATTTT
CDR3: CASSREGITDTQYF

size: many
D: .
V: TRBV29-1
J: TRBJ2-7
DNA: TGCAGCGTTGAAATCGGGCAGTACGAGCAGTACTTC
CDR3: CSVEIGQYEQYF

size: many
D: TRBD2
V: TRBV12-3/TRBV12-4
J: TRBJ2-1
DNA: TGTGCCAGCAGTTTACTGGGACTAGCGGGGAATGAGCAGTTCTTC
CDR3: CASSLLGLAGNEQFF

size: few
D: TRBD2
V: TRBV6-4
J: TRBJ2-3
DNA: TGTGCCAGCAGCGCGGGACTATCATACACAGATACGCAGTATTTT
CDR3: CASSAGLSYTDTQYF

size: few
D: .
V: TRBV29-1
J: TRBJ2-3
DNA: TGCAGTTTAAACGGTTATGGAACAGATACGCAGTATTTT
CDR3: CSLNGYGTDTQYF

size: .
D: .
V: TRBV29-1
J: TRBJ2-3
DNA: TGCAGCGTTGAAGAAGCCCCTAGCACAGATACGCAGTATTTT
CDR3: CSVEEAPSTDTQYF

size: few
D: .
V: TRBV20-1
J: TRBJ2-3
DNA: TGCAGTGCTAGAGATAGTTCGACTCGGCGCACAGATACGCAGTATTTT
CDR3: CSARDSSTRRTDTQYF

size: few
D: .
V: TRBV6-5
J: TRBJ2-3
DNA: TGTGCCAGCAGCCGTCGATACGATACGCAGTATTTT
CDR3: CASSRRYDTQYF

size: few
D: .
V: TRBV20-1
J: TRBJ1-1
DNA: TGCAGTGCTAGAGATCCTCGTCTACCCCACATGAACACTGAAGCTTTCTTT
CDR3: CSARDPRLPHMNTEAFF

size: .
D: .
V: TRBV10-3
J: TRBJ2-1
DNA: TGTGCCATCAGTGAGACGGGAGTCAATGAGCAGTTCTTC
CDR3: CAISETGVNEQFF

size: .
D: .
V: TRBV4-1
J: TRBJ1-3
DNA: TGCGCCAGCAGCCAAGTCCCGGCGTCCTCTGGAAACACCATATATTTT
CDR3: CASSQVPASSGNTIYF

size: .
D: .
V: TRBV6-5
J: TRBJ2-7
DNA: TGTGCCAGCAGCTCCACTCTGGGAGGGGGGATCCAGTACTTC
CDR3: CASSSTLGGGIQYF

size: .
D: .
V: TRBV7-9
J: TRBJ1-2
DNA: TGTGCCAGCAGCGCCGGGACACCTGCCTATGGCTACACCTTC
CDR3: CASSAGTPAYGYTF

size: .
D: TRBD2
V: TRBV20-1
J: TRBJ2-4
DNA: TGCAGTGCTAAGGGGACTAAGAAAAACATTCAGTACTTC
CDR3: CSAKGTKKNIQYF

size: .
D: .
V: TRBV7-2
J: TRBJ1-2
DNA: TGTGGGGGGAGGGTTGACTATGGCTACACCTTC
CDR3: CGGRVDYGYTF

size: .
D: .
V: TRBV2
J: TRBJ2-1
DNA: TGTGCCAGCTCAGGACGGGGATACAATGAGCAGTTCTTC
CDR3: CASSGRGYNEQFF

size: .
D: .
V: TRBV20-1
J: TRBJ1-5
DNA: TGCAGTGCTAGAGTCAGGGCAGGGAAATTTGGCAATCAGCCCCAGCATTTT
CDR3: CSARVRAGKFGNQPQHF

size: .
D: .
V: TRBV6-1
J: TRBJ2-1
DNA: TGTGCCAGCAGTGAAAACGCCGGCGGGGCCTCCTACAATGAGCAGTTCTTC
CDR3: CASSENAGGASYNEQFF

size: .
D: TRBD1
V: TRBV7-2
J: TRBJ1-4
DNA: TGTGCCAGCAGCCGGGGGACAGATTTTTTAGTAGATGAAAAACTGTTTTTT
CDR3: CASSRGTDFLVDEKLFF

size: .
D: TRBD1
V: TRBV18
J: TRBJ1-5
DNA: TGTGCCAGCCCAGACAGGGATAATCAGCCCCAGCATTTT
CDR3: CASPDRDNQPQHF

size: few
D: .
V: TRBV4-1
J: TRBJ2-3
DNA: TGCGCCAGCAGCCAAGAGGGACTGAAGCAGTATTTT
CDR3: CASSQEGLKQYF

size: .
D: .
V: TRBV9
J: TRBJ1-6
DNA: TGTGCCAGCAGCGTAGGGATGGGGCGATCCTATAATTCACCCCTCCACTTT
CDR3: CASSVGMGRSYNSPLHF

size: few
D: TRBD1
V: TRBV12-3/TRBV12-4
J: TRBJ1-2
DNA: TGTGCCAGCAGCCGGGACAGTCCTCGTAGCTACACCTTC
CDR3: CASSRDSPRSYTF

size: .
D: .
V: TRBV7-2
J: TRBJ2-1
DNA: TGTGCCAGCACCCTGGTGGGGAATGAGCAGTTCTTC
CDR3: CASTLVGNEQFF

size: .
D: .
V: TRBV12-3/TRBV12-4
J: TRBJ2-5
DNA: TGTGCCAGCAGCCGAACCTATCAAGAGACCCAGTACTTC
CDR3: CASSRTYQETQYF

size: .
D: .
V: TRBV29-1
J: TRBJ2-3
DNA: TGCGGCGTCGATGTATCAGATACGCAGTATTTT
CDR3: CGVDVSDTQYF

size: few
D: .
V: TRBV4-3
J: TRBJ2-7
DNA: TGCGCCAGCAGCCAAGAATCCAGCTCCTCCTACGAGCAGTACTTC
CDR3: CASSQESSSSYEQYF

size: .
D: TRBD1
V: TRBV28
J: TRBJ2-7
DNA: TGTGCCAGCAGTGAGACAGGGCCAAGCTACGAGCAGTACTTC
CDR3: CASSETGPSYEQYF

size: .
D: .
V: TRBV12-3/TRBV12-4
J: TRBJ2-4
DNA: TGTGCCAGCAGTTTGGACAGTTCATGGGGCAAAAACATTCAGTACTTC
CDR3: CASSLDSSWGKNIQYF

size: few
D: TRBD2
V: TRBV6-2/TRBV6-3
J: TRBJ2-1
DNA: TGTGCCAGCACTTGGAGAGCGGGGGGCATCAATGAGCAGTTCTTC
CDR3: CASTWRAGGINEQFF

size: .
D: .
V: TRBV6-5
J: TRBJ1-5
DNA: TGTGCCAGCATGTCGGGCTACAATCAGCCCCAGCATTTT
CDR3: CASMSGYNQPQHF

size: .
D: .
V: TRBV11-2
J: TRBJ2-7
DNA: TGTGCCAGCAACGGGGTGGTGTTTACGAATGAGCAGTACTTC
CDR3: CASNGVVFTNEQYF

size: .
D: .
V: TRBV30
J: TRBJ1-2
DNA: TGTGCCCGGAGTGCGGCAGGAGGTAGCTATGGCTACACCTTC
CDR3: CARSAAGGSYGYTF

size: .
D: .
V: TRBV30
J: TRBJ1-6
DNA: TGTGCCTGGAGTGCCGGGACCTGGGAACCCCTCCACTTT
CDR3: CAWSAGTWEPLHF

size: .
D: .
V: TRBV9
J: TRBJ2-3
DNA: TGTGCCAGCAGCGATCCAGCCGTGGCCGGGTACTTCACAGATACGCAGTATTTT
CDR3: CASSDPAVAGYFTDTQYF

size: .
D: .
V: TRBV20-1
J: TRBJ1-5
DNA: TGCAGTGCTAGGAACCCTTGGGGGGTCAGCAATCAGCCCCAGCATTTT
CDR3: CSARNPWGVSNQPQHF

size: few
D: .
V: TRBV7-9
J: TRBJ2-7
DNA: TGTGCCAGCAGCAAAACTAGGGTCCAGGGTGACGAGCAGTACTTC
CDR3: CASSKTRVQGDEQYF